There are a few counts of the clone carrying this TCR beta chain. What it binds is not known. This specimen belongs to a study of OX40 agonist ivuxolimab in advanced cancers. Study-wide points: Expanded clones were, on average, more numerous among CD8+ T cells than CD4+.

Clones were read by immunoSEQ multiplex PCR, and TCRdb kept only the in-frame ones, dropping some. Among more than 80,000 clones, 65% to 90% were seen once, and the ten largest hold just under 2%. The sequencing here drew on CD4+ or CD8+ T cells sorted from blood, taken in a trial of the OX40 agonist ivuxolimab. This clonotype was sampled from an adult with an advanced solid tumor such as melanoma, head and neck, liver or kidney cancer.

The CDR3 DNA sequence: TGTGCCAGCAGTACCAGGGACAGGGGGAATTCACCCCTCCACTTT. Translation gives CASSTRDRGNSPLHF. This sequence joins TRBV27 and TRBJ1-6, with 11 positions matching TRBD1. This CDR3 has 15 amino acids. The V segment lost 5 bases and the J segment 7 bases; nucleotides outside the gene matches: 4. Germline assignment: CDR1 MNHEY and CDR2 SMNVEV (reference sequence).